The 26 T cell receptor beta chains reported below all come from one sample, sequenced in a study of blood T cell repertoires in COVID-19. Method: immunoSEQ multiplex PCR; TCRdb's copy keeps in-frame clones and lacks some. The sample consists of a few hundred thousand clones, 65% to 90% of them appearing once. The sequencing sample was made of PBMCs or T cells enriched from blood (not recorded which). Source of these receptors: a young woman who had recovered from COVID-19.

This chain connects TRBV5-6 to TRBJ2-3, with D uncertain. V was cut by 0 bases and J by 4 bases, with 6 bases left in between. Germline V CDR1 and CDR2: SGHDT, YYEEEE. This CDR3 contains 13 residues. The CDR3 DNA reads as TGTGCCAGCAGCTTGGATTCCGCAGATACGCAGTATTTT. This gives the protein CASSLDSADTQYF. Together with reference TRBV5-6 and TRBJ2-3, the CDR3 gives the full variable domain: DAGVTQSPTHLIKTRGQQVTLRCSPKSGHDTVSWYQQALGQGPQFIFQYYEEEERQRGNFPDRFSGHQFPNYSSELNVNALLLGDSALYLCASSLDSADTQYFGPGTRLTVL.

The genes are TRBV10-3 and TRBJ2-1; D gene unclear. V lost 3 bases, J lost 12 bases, and 9 bases lay in between. The V gene's germline CDR1 is ENHRY and CDR2 SYGVKD. This CDR3 is 11 amino acids long. The CDR3 loop is CAISELQRQFF. DNA for the CDR3: TGTGCCATCAGTGAACTTCAGCGGCAGTTCTTC.

The CDR3 here is CATSEPGHPLYEQYF. The CDR3, as DNA: TGTGCCACCAGTGAACCGGGACATCCCCTCTACGAGCAGTACTTC. This chain joins TRBV24-1 and TRBJ2-7, with D tentatively TRBD1 (6 bases). This CDR3 has 15 amino acids. V was clipped by 4 bases and J by 3 bases, with 15 bases between them. Germline loops: CDR1 KGHDR, CDR2 SFDVKD.

This chain connects TRBV2 to TRBJ1-2; D uncertain. CDR1 and CDR2 from the germline V gene are SNHLY and FYNNEI. The CDR3 runs to 13 residues. Between the trimmed V and J ends, which lost 1 base and 2 bases, there was a span of 5 bases. The CDR3 protein is CASSEVRNYGYTF. In DNA, the CDR3 is TGTGCCAGCAGTGAAGTCAGGAACTATGGCTACACCTTC.

V is TRBV2 and J is TRBJ1-3; D is undetermined. Looked up from germline, CDR1 is SNHLY and CDR2 is FYNNEI. V was clipped by 3 bases and J by 0 bases, with 6 bases between them. This CDR3 spans 14 amino acids. In nucleotides, the CDR3 is TGTGCCAGCAGTGATCCCGGCTCTGGAAACACCATATATTTT. Amino acids: CASSDPGSGNTIYF.

V is TRBV7-9 and J is TRBJ1-2; D ambiguous. The germline CDR1 and CDR2 sequences are SEHNR and FQNEAQ (reference sequence). Between the trimmed V and J ends, which lost 5 bases and 1 base, there was a span of 14 bases. This CDR3 has 15 residues. The CDR3 sequence is CASSPPGYLNYGYTF. The CDR3 DNA sequence: TGTGCCAGCAGCCCGCCGGGGTACCTTAACTATGGCTACACCTTC.

The rearrangement uses TRBV27 and TRBJ2-7; TRBD1 aligns across 8 bases. Germline values: CDR1 MNHEY, CDR2 SMNVEV (reference sequence). This CDR3 is built from 15 residues. Trimming cost V 5 bases and J 6 bases; bases outside gene matches: 12. CDR3 residues: CASSRWGQALGEQYF. In nucleotides, the CDR3 is TGTGCCAGCAGTAGATGGGGACAGGCATTGGGCGAGCAGTACTTC.

The chain carries TRBV14 and TRBJ2-7; D may be TRBD2 (5 bases). This CDR3 region has 11 residues. V was pared by 4 bases and J by 10 bases, with 11 bases between. From germline, CDR1 is SGHDN and CDR2 FVKESK. CDR3 DNA: TGTGCCAGCAGCCGGACTCTGGAACAGTACTTC. It translates to CASSRTLEQYF.

This chain joins TRBV28 and TRBJ1-5; D might be TRBD1 (5 bases). V lost 4 bases to trimming and J lost 5 bases, with 18 bases between them. Germline CDR1 is MDHEN and CDR2 is SYDVKM. The CDR3 extends over 16 amino acids. The CDR3 loop is CASSSTPGRGDQPQHF. CDR3 coding DNA: TGTGCCAGCAGTTCCACCCCCGGACGGGGGGATCAGCCCCAGCATTTT.

With respect to this clone: The same CDR3 also results from other DNA sequences found in this sample. J is TRBJ1-5 and V is TRBV27, with TRBD1 matching over 10 bases. The ends lost 4 bases at V and 2 bases at J; junction bases unmatched: 2. The CDR3 has 15 amino acids. CDR1 and CDR2 from the germline V gene are MNHEY and SMNVEV (reference sequence). This CDR3 reads CASSSGTGGNQPQHF. The DNA of the CDR3 is TGTGCCAGCAGTTCAGGGACAGGGGGCAATCAGCCCCAGCATTTT.

V is TRBV7-8 and J is TRBJ1-1; weak D call: TRBD1 (6 bases). The V and J ends lost 5 bases and 6 bases respectively, with 16 bases between them. The CDR3 is 14 amino acids. The germline V gene has CDR1 SGHVS and CDR2 FQNEAQ. CDR3 in amino acids: CASSADSLRSEAFF. The CDR3 nucleotides are TGTGCCAGCAGCGCGGACAGCTTGAGGTCTGAAGCTTTCTTT.

This clone was recorded once. The chain is built from TRBV3-1 (or the pseudogene TRBV3-2) and TRBJ2-7; 8 nucleotides agree with TRBD2. The J segment lost 2 bases and the V segment lost 0 bases, leaving 3 bases of the junction unmatched. Germline V gene lookup returns CDR1 LGHDT and CDR2 YNNKEL (reference sequence). This CDR3 is 15 amino acids long. CDR3 loop: CASSQEWRGAYEQYF. For the CDR3, the DNA is TGTGCCAGCAGCCAAGAGTGGCGGGGGGCCTACGAGCAGTACTTC.

The chain combines TRBV2 with TRBJ2-3; TRBD1 might be the D (5 bases). V lost 6 bases, J lost 2 bases, and 18 bases lay in between. CDR3 length: 16 amino acids. Germline CDR1 reads SNHLY; CDR2 reads FYNNEI. The CDR3: CASRPGIGRTTDTQYF. DNA of the CDR3: TGTGCCAGCAGACCAGGGATAGGGCGGACCACAGATACGCAGTATTTT. The complete variable domain, with remaining parts taken from reference TRBV2 and TRBJ2-3, reads EPEVTQTPSHQVTQMGQEVILRCVPISNHLYFYWYRQILGQKVEFLVSFYNNEISEKSEIFDDQFSVERPDGSNFTLKIRSTKLEDSAMYFCASRPGIGRTTDTQYFGPGTRLTVL.

The chain links TRBV25-1 to TRBJ2-1, with D perhaps matching TRBD2 (6 bases). CDR1 is MGHDK, CDR2 SYGVNS, per germline. The CDR3 extends over 15 amino acids. Trimming pared 8 bases from V and 1 base from J, leaving 15 bases between. CDR3 protein: CASSYLGGSYNEQFF. The CDR3 coding sequence is TGTGCCAGCTCATACCTTGGGGGGTCCTACAATGAGCAGTTCTTC.

V is TRBV5-1 and J is TRBJ2-2, with 8 bases identical to TRBD2. Germline values: CDR1 SGHRS, CDR2 YFSETQ. V trimming: 2 bases; J trimming: 4 bases; junction bases outside the gene matches: 4. The CDR3 loop spans 15 amino acids. The CDR3 nucleotides are TGCGCCAGCAGCTTCATAGCGGGAAGCACCGGGGAGCTGTTTTTT. The encoded protein is CASSFIAGSTGELFF.

The count of this clone is one. The chain couples TRBV3-1 (or the pseudogene TRBV3-2) to TRBJ2-6; the match to TRBD1 covers 11 bases. Germline lookup yields CDR1 LGHDT and CDR2 YNNKEL (reference sequence). CDR3 length: 17 amino acids. J was trimmed by 4 bases and V by 3 bases; bases with no gene match: 5. The CDR3 DNA sequence: TGTGCCAGCAGCCATGGGACAGGGGGTACCGGGGCCAACGTCCTGACTTTC. It yields the protein CASSHGTGGTGANVLTF.

The chain has TRBV3-1 (or the pseudogene TRBV3-2) and TRBJ2-3; D call uncertain. Trimming took 1 base from V and 2 from J, leaving 10 bases between them. The V gene's germline CDR1 is LGHDT and CDR2 YNNKEL (reference sequence). There are 15 residues in the CDR3. The CDR3 bases are TGTGCCAGCAGCCAAGTGGTGGTAGCCACAGATACGCAGTATTTT. Residues: CASSQVVVATDTQYF.

This chain joins TRBV9 and TRBJ1-1, with D uncertain. Between the trimmed V and J ends, which lost 4 bases and 8 bases, there was a span of 15 bases. Germline CDR1 reads SGDLS; CDR2 reads YYNGEE. The CDR3 is made up of 13 amino acids. The CDR3 reads CASSPKPVNEAFF. For the CDR3, the DNA is TGTGCCAGCAGCCCCAAGCCGGTAAACGAAGCTTTCTTT.

This clone was seen just once. This CDR3 is CASSAVEALYVCTF. The CDR3 DNA reads TGTGCCAGCAGCGCGGTTGAGGCACTTTATGTATGCACCTTC. The chain carries TRBV5-6 and TRBJ1-2, with D uncertain. Between the trimmed V and J ends, which lost 4 bases and 13 bases, there was a span of 23 bases. The length of the CDR3 is 14 residues. Germline-derived CDR1 and CDR2 are SGHDT and YYEEEE.

This chain connects TRBV2 to TRBJ1-5, with unresolved D. The CDR3 extends over 14 amino acids. V lost 6 bases and J 3 bases, leaving 12 bases between the germline ends. Germline CDR1 SNHLY, CDR2 FYNNEI. In DNA form, the CDR3 reads TGTGCCAGCAGGGAGGACTATCCCAATCAGCCCCAGCATTTT. Protein sequence: CASREDYPNQPQHF.

The chain combines TRBV4-1 with TRBJ1-1, with D possibly TRBD1 on 6 matching bases. V was clipped by 2 bases and J by 11 bases, with 18 bases between them. CDR1 is MGHRA, CDR2 YSYEKL, per germline. The CDR3 sequence is 14 residues long. The DNA of the CDR3 is TGCGCCAGCAGCCAACCCGGCAGGGGCAGGGGTGCTTTCTTT. It codes for CASSQPGRGRGAFF.

This clone was found a few times. DNA for the CDR3: TGTGCCAGCTCCGGGACAAACTATGGCTACACCTTC. Residues: CASSGTNYGYTF. V gene TRBV2 combines with J gene TRBJ1-2, with a weak D call TRBD1 (6 bases). Trimming took off 8 bases at V and 2 bases at J, with 9 bases between the two ends. Germline CDR1 reads SNHLY; CDR2 reads FYNNEI. CDR3 length equals 12 residues.

V gene TRBV3-1 (or the pseudogene TRBV3-2) combines with J gene TRBJ2-3; 9 nucleotides line up with TRBD2. CDR3 length: 14 residues. Germline V lookup: CDR1 LGHDT, CDR2 YNNKEL (reference sequence). V shed 6 bases, J shed 6 bases, and the junction held 7 bases outside the gene matches. The CDR3 DNA reads TGTGCCAGCAGTTGGCGGGAGGGCCAGGATACGCAGTATTTT. It yields the protein CASSWREGQDTQYF.

The rearrangement links TRBV14 to TRBJ2-5; 8 bases are a match to TRBD2. The trim removed 0 bases at V and 4 bases at J, leaving 4 bases unmatched. The CDR3 has 15 residues. CDR1 SGHDN and CDR2 FVKESK come from the germline V gene. The CDR3 sequence: CASSQDQAGAETQYF. CDR3 bases: TGTGCCAGCAGCCAAGACCAAGCGGGGGCAGAGACCCAGTACTTC.

A note on this clone: This specimen includes other DNA sequences encoding the same CDR3. This sequence joins TRBV28 and TRBJ1-1; 9 nucleotides line up with TRBD1. The junction had 5 bases not matched to a gene; V was cut back by 5 bases and J by 4 bases. Germline V lookup: CDR1 MDHEN, CDR2 SYDVKM. The CDR3 has 14 residues. The DNA of the CDR3 is TGTGCCAGCAGTGACGGACAGGGGCGCACTGAAGCTTTCTTT. Its translation: CASSDGQGRTEAFF.

Regarding this clone: Possible read error: a much larger clone is one base away. In DNA, the CDR3 is TGTGCCAGCAGTACTAGCTCTGGGGCCAACGTCCTGACTTTC. This gives the protein CASSTSSGANVLTF. This chain connects TRBV27 to TRBJ2-6; possibly TRBD2 for D (5 bases). CDR1 and CDR2 (germline): MNHEY, SMNVEV (reference sequence). The CDR3 has 14 amino acids. V gave up 5 bases and J gave up 0 bases, with 5 bases separating them.